Shown below are 6 T cell receptor beta chains from a single sample sequenced in a study of OX40 agonist ivuxolimab in advanced cancers. Repertoires were generated with immunoSEQ multiplex PCR, while TCRdb's copy carries only in-frame clones and drops some. In the table there are tens of thousands of clones, over 75% of which are singletons. Sequenced material: CD4+ or CD8+ T cells sorted from blood, taken in a trial of the OX40 agonist ivuxolimab. These receptors were taken from an adult with an advanced solid tumor such as melanoma, head and neck, liver or kidney cancer.

This clone was observed once. The gene calls are TRBV28 and TRBJ2-7; 11 bases align to TRBD2. V lost 5 bases and J lost 3; bases outside the gene matches: 3. Germline CDR1 reads MDHEN; CDR2 reads SYDVKM. The CDR3 runs to 14 residues. CDR3 in amino acids: CASSTSGGFYEQYF. CDR3 nucleotides: TGTGCCAGCAGTACTAGCGGGGGATTCTACGAGCAGTACTTC.

This chain uses TRBV5-1 with TRBJ2-3, with unresolved D. There are 14 residues in the CDR3. V lost 2 bases and J 5 bases, leaving 12 bases between the germline ends. CDR1 and CDR2 (germline): SGHRS, YFSETQ. The CDR3 nucleotides are TGCGCCAGCAGCTTCATCCCAGATGGAGATACGCAGTATTTT. It codes for CASSFIPDGDTQYF.

The chain carries TRBV10-3 and TRBJ1-1; the D is unclear. The V end was cut by 7 bases, the J end by 1 base, with 13 bases between. Germline V gene data show CDR1 as ENHRY and CDR2 as SYGVKD. This CDR3 has 14 residues. CDR3 loop: CAIKIDPGNTEAFF. The CDR3 nucleotides read TGTGCCATCAAAATAGACCCAGGGAACACTGAAGCTTTCTTT.

This chain uses TRBV28 with TRBJ1-6; D may be TRBD1 (5 bases). V was pared by 6 bases and J by 9 bases, with 21 bases between. The germline gives CDR1 MDHEN, CDR2 SYDVKM. This CDR3 is built from 16 residues. The CDR3 nucleotides are TGTGCCAGCAGGGGGGACGGAAATTTCGTGGTTTCACCCCTCCACTTT. This gives the protein CASRGDGNFVVSPLHF. The full variable domain, its missing parts supplied by reference TRBV28 and TRBJ1-6, is DVKVTQSSRYLVKRTGEKVFLECVQDMDHENMFWYRQDPGLGLRLIYFSYDVKMKEKGDIPEGYSVSREKKERFSLILESASTNQTSMYLCASRGDGNFVVSPLHFGNGTRLTVT.

This sequence joins TRBV10-3 and TRBJ2-2; tentative D call: TRBD1 (8 bases). Trimming pared 11 bases from V and 4 bases from J, leaving 20 bases between. From germline, CDR1 is ENHRY and CDR2 SYGVKD. This CDR3 region has 15 residues. The CDR3 coding sequence is TGTGCCGCGTACAGGGGGGGACTTGGCACCGGGGAGCTGTTTTTT. It translates to CAAYRGGLGTGELFF.

The chain employs TRBV5-6 and TRBJ1-2; no definite D call. Germline V gene data show CDR1 as SGHDT and CDR2 as YYEEEE. Trimming removed 1 base from V and 4 bases from J, with 14 bases in between. The length of the CDR3 is 15 residues. CDR3 amino acids: CASSLYVTPGYGYTF. The CDR3 DNA reads as TGTGCCAGCAGCTTGTACGTGACACCAGGCTATGGCTACACCTTC.